The T cell receptor (beta chain) described here comes from a study of cytomegalovirus exposure and HLA in healthy donors. Germline CDR1 is SQVTM and CDR2 is ANQGSEA. Trimming stripped 5 bases from V and 2 bases from J, with 9 bases between. CDR3 size: 12 residues. Primers included in the PCR were 60 Vbeta and 13 Jbeta primers. This table comes from immunoSEQ multiplex PCR, and its TCRdb copy is limited to in-frame clones, with some not included. This table holds approximately 90,000 clones, approximately 71% found once. The V call is TRBV29-1, the J call TRBJ1-2; D call uncertain. The sequenced sample consisted of PBMCs. The sequence was collected from a man aged 25 to 45 in good health and CMV-seronegative. CDR3 nucleotide sequence: TGCAGCGTTCGGGAACAGAACTATGGCTACACCTTC. Residues: CSVREQNYGYTF.